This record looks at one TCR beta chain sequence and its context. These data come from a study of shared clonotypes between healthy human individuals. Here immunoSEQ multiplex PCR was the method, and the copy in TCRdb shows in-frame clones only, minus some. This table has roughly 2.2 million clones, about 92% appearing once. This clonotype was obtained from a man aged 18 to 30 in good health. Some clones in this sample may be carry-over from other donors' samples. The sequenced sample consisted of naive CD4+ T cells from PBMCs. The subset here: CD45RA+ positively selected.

The CDR3 DNA reads as TGTGCCAGCTCACAGGGACTTGACTACGAGCAGTACTTC. Translating it yields CASSQGLDYEQYF. This chain joins TRBV18 and TRBJ2-7, with D tentatively TRBD2 (6 bases). The germline V and J ends were trimmed by 4 bases and 3 bases, with 10 bases remaining between them. The CDR3 sequence is 13 residues long. CDR1 is KGHSH and CDR2 is LQKENI in the germline V gene.